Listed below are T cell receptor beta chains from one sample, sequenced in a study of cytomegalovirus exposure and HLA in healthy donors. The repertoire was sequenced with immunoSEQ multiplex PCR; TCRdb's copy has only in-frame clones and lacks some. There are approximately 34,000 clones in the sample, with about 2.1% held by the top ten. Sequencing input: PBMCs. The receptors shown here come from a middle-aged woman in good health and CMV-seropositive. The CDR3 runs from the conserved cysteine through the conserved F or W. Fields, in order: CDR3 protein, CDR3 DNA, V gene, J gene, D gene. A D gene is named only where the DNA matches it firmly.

CSVLLLDGYTF	TGCAGCGTTCTGCTCTTAGATGGCTACACCTTC	TRBV29-1	TRBJ1-2	.
CASTGGGVGDIQYF	TGTGCCAGCACCGGTGGGGGGGTTGGGGACATTCAGTACTTC	TRBV6-1	TRBJ2-4	TRBD2
CASSFSGRAPYGYTF	TGTGCCAGCAGCTTTTCGGGCAGGGCGCCCTATGGCTACACCTTC	TRBV7-2	TRBJ1-2	.
CASSKTSGNTGELFF	TGCGCCAGCAGCAAGACTAGCGGAAACACCGGGGAGCTGTTTTTT	TRBV5-1	TRBJ2-2	TRBD2
CASSQDLGAGGSYEQYF	TGTGCCAGCAGCCAAGATCTTGGAGCGGGGGGTTCCTACGAGCAGTACTTC	TRBV4-2	TRBJ2-7	TRBD2
CASSPSGQGATGELFF	TGCGCCAGCAGCCCTTCCGGACAGGGGGCAACCGGGGAGCTGTTTTTT	TRBV5-1	TRBJ2-2	TRBD1
CASTWAEGETQYF	TGTGCCTCGACATGGGCGGAGGGAGAGACCCAGTACTTC	TRBV30	TRBJ2-5	.
CASSPLQREHTGELFF	TGTGCCAGTAGTCCGCTTCAGCGGGAGCACACCGGGGAGCTGTTTTTT	TRBV19	TRBJ2-2	TRBD2
CASSLDPSGRGGTDTQYF	TGTGCCAGCAGCTTAGATCCTAGCGGGAGGGGGGGCACAGATACGCAGTATTTT	TRBV7-2	TRBJ2-3	TRBD2
CASSYSGVSQETQYF	TGCGCCAGCAGCTACTCCGGAGTAAGCCAAGAGACCCAGTACTTC	TRBV5-1	TRBJ2-5	.
CASSPDLGQGPVPYEQYF	TGTGCCAGCTCACCAGACCTGGGACAGGGTCCAGTGCCCTACGAGCAGTACTTC	TRBV18	TRBJ2-7	TRBD1
CASSTSAGQCYEQYF	TGTGCCAGCAGCACAAGTGCGGGCCAATGCTACGAGCAGTACTTC	TRBV21-1	TRBJ2-7	.
CASSPLPGGNQPQHF	TGTGCCAGCTCACCCCTCCCAGGGGGCAATCAGCCCCAGCATTTT	TRBV18	TRBJ1-5	.
CASSQSGDYNEQFF	TGTGCCAGCAGCCAATCGGGGGACTACAATGAGCAGTTCTTC	TRBV6-5	TRBJ2-1	.
CASSDHGEQFF	TGTGCCAGCAGTGATCACGGTGAGCAGTTCTTC	TRBV6-1	TRBJ2-1	.
CASSPQNRGGYTF	TGCGCCAGCAGTCCTCAAAACAGGGGCGGCTACACCTTC	TRBV5-1	TRBJ1-2	TRBD1
CASSSSPAVEDTEAFF	TGTGCCAGCAGCTCATCCCCGGCGGTTGAAGACACTGAAGCTTTCTTT	TRBV9	TRBJ1-1	.
CASSKDLVGLMQETQYF	TGTGCCAGCAGCAAAGACTTGGTCGGACTTATGCAAGAGACCCAGTACTTC	TRBV21-1	TRBJ2-5	.
CASRTSGTGSGEQYF	TGTGCCAGCAGAACCTCCGGGACAGGGTCCGGCGAGCAGTACTTC	TRBV6-6	TRBJ2-7	TRBD1
CSVEDLVGRANYGYTF	TGCAGCGTTGAAGATTTAGTGGGCCGAGCTAACTATGGCTACACCTTC	TRBV29-1	TRBJ1-2	.
CASSEERTYEQYF	TGTGCCAGCAGTGAAGAGAGGACTTACGAGCAGTACTTC	TRBV2	TRBJ2-7	.
CASSGGQGYGELFF	TGTGCCAGCAGCGGTGGACAGGGGTACGGGGAGCTGTTTTTT	TRBV6-1	TRBJ2-2	TRBD1
CASSIGRTYEQYF	TGTGCCAGCAGCATAGGGCGGACCTACGAGCAGTACTTC	TRBV11-2	TRBJ2-7	.
CAWSVTGWETQYF	TGTGCCTGGAGTGTAACAGGGTGGGAGACCCAGTACTTC	TRBV30	TRBJ2-5	.
CASSYRRQAPSYEQYF	TGTGCCAGCAGTTACCGTCGACAGGCCCCTTCCTACGAGCAGTACTTC	TRBV6-5	TRBJ2-7	.
CASTQFYGVNYGYTF	TGTGCCAGTACCCAATTTTACGGGGTTAACTATGGCTACACCTTC	TRBV19	TRBJ1-2	.
CASSAGQGHYEQYF	TGTGCCAGCAGCGCTGGACAGGGACACTACGAGCAGTACTTC	TRBV9	TRBJ2-7	TRBD1
CASSEYRGSGANVLTF	TGTGCCAGCAGTGAATACAGGGGCTCTGGGGCCAACGTCCTGACTTTC	TRBV25-1	TRBJ2-6	.
CASSLPQGVTGELFF	TGTGCCAGCAGCTTACCCCAGGGTGTCACCGGGGAGCTGTTTTTT	TRBV7-8	TRBJ2-2	.
CASSFQGAGNLEAFF	TGTGCCAGCAGTTTTCAGGGGGCGGGCAATCTTGAAGCTTTCTTT	TRBV28	TRBJ1-1	TRBD1
CASSTGGLGNQPQHF	TGTGCCAGCAGTACCGGGGGTCTTGGCAATCAGCCCCAGCATTTT	TRBV28	TRBJ1-5	.
CASSVGGGNYEQYF	TGTGCCAGCAGCGTAGGGGGGGGGAACTACGAGCAGTACTTC	TRBV9	TRBJ2-7	TRBD2
CASSYAGDQETQYF	TGCGCCAGCAGCTACGCAGGGGACCAAGAGACCCAGTACTTC	TRBV5-1	TRBJ2-5	.
CASSIQGWGTGELFF	TGTGCCAGCAGTATCCAGGGGTGGGGCACCGGGGAGCTGTTTTTT	TRBV25-1	TRBJ2-2	.
CASSLSGGTEAFF	TGTGCCAGCAGTTTATCCGGAGGCACTGAAGCTTTCTTT	TRBV11-3	TRBJ1-1	.
CASTLVGGGTDTQYF	TGTGCCAGCACCCTGGTCGGGGGGGGCACAGATACGCAGTATTTT	TRBV6-5	TRBJ2-3	TRBD2
CASSIGTGGYSNQPQHF	TGTGCCAGTAGTATAGGGACAGGGGGCTATAGCAATCAGCCCCAGCATTTT	TRBV19	TRBJ1-5	TRBD1
CASSPQGDQPQHF	TGTGCCAGCTCACCCCAGGGGGATCAGCCCCAGCATTTT	TRBV18	TRBJ1-5	TRBD1
CASSDWYRDWPTDTQYF	TGTGCCAGCAGTGACTGGTACCGGGACTGGCCCACAGATACGCAGTATTTT	TRBV6-4	TRBJ2-3	.
CASSSIRAGGTNEQFF	TGCGCCAGCAGCAGCATCAGGGCGGGAGGTACTAATGAGCAGTTCTTC	TRBV4-1	TRBJ2-1	TRBD2
CASSGAWKNNEKLFF	TGTGCCAGCTCGGGGGCATGGAAAAATAATGAAAAACTGTTTTTT	TRBV18	TRBJ1-4	.
CASSVASGASSYTF	TGTGCCAGCAGCGTAGCTTCTGGGGCCTCCAGCTACACCTTC	TRBV9	TRBJ1-2	.
CASSAGQGREKLFF	TGTGCCAGCAGCGCCGGACAGGGTCGTGAAAAACTGTTTTTT	TRBV9	TRBJ1-4	TRBD1
CASLKQGYFEQYF	TGTGCCAGCTTGAAACAGGGGTATTTCGAGCAGTACTTC	TRBV28	TRBJ2-7	TRBD1
CASSLDWTGNNEQFF	TGTGCCAGCAGCTTGGACTGGACAGGAAACAATGAGCAGTTCTTC	TRBV5-4	TRBJ2-1	TRBD1
CASSTITGVIEAFF	TGTGCCAGTAGTACCATTACAGGGGTCATTGAGGCTTTCTTT	TRBV19	TRBJ1-1	TRBD1
CASSTARVLSADTQYF	TGCGCCAGCAGCACAGCCAGGGTGTTATCGGCAGATACGCAGTATTTT	TRBV5-1	TRBJ2-3	.
CASSLTGTDTQYF	TGTGCCAGCAGCTTAACAGGCACAGATACGCAGTATTTT	TRBV11-2	TRBJ2-3	.
CAIGQGNTEAFF	TGTGCCATCGGGCAAGGGAACACTGAAGCTTTCTTT	TRBV10-3	TRBJ1-1	.
CASSLVREDTQYF	TGTGCCAGCAGCCTAGTTCGCGAAGATACGCAGTATTTT	TRBV11-2	TRBJ2-3	.
CASSLVLSNEQFF	TGCGCCAGCAGCTTGGTCTTGTCCAATGAGCAGTTCTTC	TRBV5-1	TRBJ2-1	.
CASSQVTRGTYNEQFF	TGTGCCAGCAGCCAAGTTACCAGGGGCACCTACAATGAGCAGTTCTTC	TRBV4-2	TRBJ2-1	.
CGSQEGGYNEQFF	TGTGGTTCGCAGGAAGGAGGCTACAATGAGCAGTTCTTC	TRBV28	TRBJ2-1	.